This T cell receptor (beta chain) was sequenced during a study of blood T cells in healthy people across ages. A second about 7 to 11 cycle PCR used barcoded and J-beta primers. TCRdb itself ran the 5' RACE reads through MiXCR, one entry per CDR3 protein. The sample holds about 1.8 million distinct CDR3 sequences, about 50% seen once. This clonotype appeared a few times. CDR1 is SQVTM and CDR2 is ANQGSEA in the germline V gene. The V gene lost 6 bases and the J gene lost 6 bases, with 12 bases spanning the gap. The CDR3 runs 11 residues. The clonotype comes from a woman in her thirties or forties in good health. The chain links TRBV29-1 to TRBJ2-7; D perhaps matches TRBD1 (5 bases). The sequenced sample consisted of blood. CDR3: CSVPQRGEQYF. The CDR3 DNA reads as TGCAGCGTCCCGCAAAGGGGCGAGCAGTACTTC.